This T cell receptor beta chain was retrieved from a study of cytomegalovirus exposure and HLA in healthy donors. The PCR was carried out with 60 Vbeta primers and 13 Jbeta primers. Assay used: immunoSEQ multiplex PCR; TCRdb lists only in-frame clones, some missing. The sample records 100,000 or so clones, approximately 70% being singletons. Germline V CDR1 and CDR2: MNHEY, SVGAGI. This CDR3 region has 15 residues. V was clipped by 6 bases and J by 0 bases, with 15 bases between them. Remarks on this clone: Its antigen is currently unknown.

Findings and caveats of the study: Previously analyzed data showed that most TCR beta V segments were productive at a frequency of about 87% or about 30%.

What was sequenced was PBMCs. J is TRBJ2-7 and V is TRBV6-5; D might be TRBD1 (5 bases). The receptor's source is a man aged 25-45 years in good health and CMV-seronegative. This CDR3 is CASRSILRDSYEQYF. CDR3 nucleotides: TGTGCCAGCAGATCAATCCTCAGGGACTCCTACGAGCAGTACTTC.